The next 27 T cell receptor beta chains were all read from a single sample in a study of spatial heterogeneity in lung cancer. Time point reported: blood at routine non-recurrence follow-up after resection. Via MiXCR, TCRdb re-called the 5' RACE reads, giving one row per CDR3 protein. The sample has tens of thousands of distinct CDR3 sequences, 8% to 10% seen once; the top ten hold roughly 1.9%. This specimen consisted of PBMCs, obtained at follow-up. These receptors were obtained from a female donor with early-stage non-small cell lung cancer.

The gene calls are TRBV27 and TRBJ2-3; 11 bases agree with TRBD2. CDR1 is MNHEY, CDR2 SMNVEV, per germline (reference sequence). CDR3 size: 17 residues. The ends lost 5 bases at V and 2 bases at J; junction bases unmatched: 9. CDR3 in DNA: TGTGCCAGCAGTCCAAGACTAGCGGGGTCACCCACAGATACGCAGTATTTT. The encoded protein is CASSPRLAGSPTDTQYF.

This clonotype has ten or more counts. The gene calls are TRBV20-1 and TRBJ1-4, with a tentative D call TRBD1 (6 bases). CDR1 is DFQATT and CDR2 is SNEGSKA in the germline V gene (reference sequence). V was cut by 6 bases and J by 8 bases, with 19 bases left in between. CDR3 length: 14 residues. CDR3 sequence (DNA): TGCAGTGCCCCCTGGGGGGGCGGTAAAGAAAAACTGTTTTTT. Its protein product is CSAPWGGGKEKLFF.

V gene TRBV7-9 combines with J gene TRBJ2-2; D perhaps matches TRBD2 (6 bases). This CDR3 has 14 residues. Trimming took off 6 bases at V and 7 bases at J, with 15 bases between the two ends. The V gene's germline CDR1 is SEHNR and CDR2 FQNEAQ (reference sequence). The CDR3, as DNA: TGTGCCAGCAGTCTCAGAGGAGGGGACGGGGAGCTGTTTTTT. This codes for CASSLRGGDGELFF.

This clonotype was observed at least ten times. V usage is TRBV12-3 or TRBV12-4 and J usage is TRBJ2-1; no clear D gene. The V end was cut by 3 bases, the J end by 9 bases, with 6 bases between. The CDR3 consists of 11 residues. The CDR3 DNA follows: TGTGCCAGCAGTTTTGCACTTGAGCAGTTCTTC. It translates to CASSFALEQFF.

This clonotype was recorded at least ten times. V gene TRBV15 combines with J gene TRBJ2-7; the D gene is possibly TRBD2 (5 bases). In germline, CDR1 is LNHNV, CDR2 YYDKDF (reference sequence). This CDR3 contains 14 residues. The germline V and J ends were trimmed by 6 bases and 0 bases, with 12 bases remaining between them. The CDR3 DNA reads TGTGCCACCAGTACAGCGGAACACTCCTACGAGCAGTACTTC. Its translation is CATSTAEHSYEQYF.

This clonotype was recorded a few times. The CDR3 nucleotides read TGCGCCAGCGGCCCGGAGCGAAATTCACCCCTCCACTTT. Translated, it gives CASGPERNSPLHF. V gene TRBV10-1 combines with J gene TRBJ1-6, with D unclear. V lost 8 bases, J lost 7 bases, and 12 bases lay in between. Germline CDR1 reads WNHNN; CDR2 reads SYGVQD (reference sequence). The CDR3 is 13 amino acids.

The chain combines TRBV11-2 with TRBJ2-7; TRBD1 agrees at 8 bases. Germline-derived CDR1 and CDR2 are SGHAT and FQNNGV. The CDR3 sequence is 17 residues long. Losses at the gene ends were 5 bases for V and 1 base for J; bases not matched to a gene: 13. The DNA of the CDR3 is TGTGCCAGCAGCCTGGACAGGGTTGGGCTATTTTCCTACGAGCAGTACTTC. It codes for CASSLDRVGLFSYEQYF.

This clonotype showed up just a few times. This chain joins TRBV2 and TRBJ2-1, with a possible D match to TRBD2 (6 bases). CDR3 size: 14 residues. V lost 3 bases to trimming and J lost 12 bases, with 18 bases between them. Germline V CDR1 and CDR2: SNHLY, FYNNEI. The CDR3 spells CASSDPRDSASQFF. In DNA, the CDR3 is TGTGCCAGCAGTGACCCGAGGGACTCCGCATCGCAGTTCTTC.

The V call is TRBV4-1, the J call TRBJ2-3; D unresolved. The CDR3 runs 14 residues. Germline V CDR1 and CDR2: MGHRA, YSYEKL. The germline V and J ends were trimmed by 2 bases and 2 bases, with 8 bases remaining between them. The CDR3 loop reads CASSQNANTDTQYF. The CDR3 nucleotides are TGCGCCAGCAGCCAAAACGCCAACACAGATACGCAGTATTTT.

The table lists this clonotype with many counts. This rearrangement joins TRBV20-1 to TRBJ2-7, with TRBD2 as a possible D gene (6 bases). Trimming removed 2 bases at V and 3 bases at J, with 17 bases between. Germline V gene sequence: CDR1 DFQATT, CDR2 SNEGSKA (reference sequence). CDR3 length: 15 residues. CDR3 nucleotide sequence: TGCAGTGCTAGACCCAGCGTAGCGGACCTCTACGAGCAGTACTTC. Translating gives CSARPSVADLYEQYF.

In its sample, this clonotype was seen many times. DNA of the CDR3: TGTGCCAGCAGGTCAGACAGAAATGAGCAGTTCTTC. Its protein is CASRSDRNEQFF. V gene TRBV2 combines with J gene TRBJ2-1, with a weak D call TRBD1 (5 bases). V lost 6 bases and J lost 7, with 10 bases in between. Per the germline V gene, CDR1 is SNHLY and CDR2 is FYNNEI. This CDR3 is built from 12 residues.

This clonotype was seen repeatedly, ten times or more. J is TRBJ1-2 and V is TRBV24-1; D uncertain. V lost 4 bases, J lost 4 bases, and 9 bases lay in between. This CDR3 has 13 residues. Germline V gene lookup returns CDR1 KGHDR and CDR2 SFDVKD. CDR3 nucleotides: TGTGCCACCAGTGACCTACGCCCCTATGGCTACACCTTC. The encoded protein is CATSDLRPYGYTF.

This clonotype was seen at least ten times. The V call is TRBV4-1, the J call TRBJ1-1; D unresolved. Deletions cut 2 bases from V and 3 bases from J, with 7 bases between. CDR3 length: 13 residues. Per germline, CDR1 MGHRA and CDR2 YSYEKL. The CDR3 reads CASSQTGDTEAFF. CDR3 sequence (DNA): TGCGCCAGCAGCCAAACCGGGGACACTGAAGCTTTCTTT.

This clonotype was found many times. The V gene is TRBV10-3, the J gene TRBJ1-5; 8 bases map to TRBD1. The J segment lost 3 bases and the V segment lost 6 bases, leaving 13 bases of the junction unmatched. In germline, CDR1 is ENHRY, CDR2 SYGVKD. The CDR3 is 17 residues long. CDR3 sequence (DNA): TGTGCCATCAGCCAGGGGGCCACACAGGGAGCCAATCAGCCCCAGCATTTT. It codes for CAISQGATQGANQPQHF.

This clonotype was detected only a few times. An end of the junction does not agree with germline; a read error may underlie this. The chain combines TRBV27 with TRBJ1-2; 8 nucleotides agree with TRBD1. The CDR3 covers 16 residues. Germline CDR1 MNHEY, CDR2 SMNVEV (reference sequence). This CDR3 reads CASSSRGTGSNSGYTF. In DNA form, the CDR3 reads TGTGCCAGCAGTTCACGGGGGACAGGTTCGAACTCTGGCTACACCTTC.

This clonotype was seen at least ten times. This chain links TRBV7-3 with TRBJ1-2, with D possibly matching TRBD1 (5 bases). There are 17 residues in the CDR3. V was trimmed by 1 base and J by 7 bases, leaving 22 bases between them. Germline CDR1 and CDR2: SGHTA and FQGTGA. CDR3 protein: CASSLNPTQGIGVGYTF. For the CDR3, the DNA is TGTGCCAGCAGCTTAAACCCCACTCAGGGAATAGGAGTTGGCTACACCTTC.

This clonotype was seen ten or more times. The chain carries TRBV29-1 and TRBJ2-1, with 9 bases identical to TRBD2. Germline CDR1 is SQVTM and CDR2 is ANQGSEA. Unmatched junction bases numbered 14, after V lost 4 bases and J lost 10 bases. The CDR3 is made up of 15 amino acids. The CDR3 sequence is CSVVRAGGGEGEQFF. The CDR3 DNA reads as TGCAGCGTTGTAAGGGCGGGAGGGGGAGAAGGGGAGCAGTTCTTC.

This clonotype appeared many times. V usage is TRBV5-1 and J usage is TRBJ2-3; a weak D match, TRBD2 (6 bases). With 4 bases removed from V and 2 bases from J, the gap between germline ends came to 20 bases. CDR3 size: 17 residues. Germline V gives CDR1 SGHRS, CDR2 YFSETQ. CDR3 nucleotide sequence: TGCGCCAGCAGCGTCAAGGGTGGCGGGGAGCTCACAGATACGCAGTATTTT. It yields the protein CASSVKGGGELTDTQYF. Complete variable domain (other parts from reference TRBV5-1 and TRBJ2-3): KAGVTQTPRYLIKTRGQQVTLSCSPISGHRSVSWYQQTPGQGLQFLFEYFSETQRNKGNFPGRFSGRQFSNSRSEMNVSTLELGDSALYLCASSVKGGGELTDTQYFGPGTRLTVL.

This clonotype was seen at least ten times. CDR3 amino acids: CASSVGVDQPQHF. The CDR3 nucleotides are TGTGCCAGCAGCGTAGGGGTAGATCAGCCCCAGCATTTT. J is TRBJ1-5 and V is TRBV9; no clear D gene. The CDR3 spans 13 residues. Germline V gene data show CDR1 as SGDLS and CDR2 as YYNGEE. V lost 0 bases to trimming and J lost 5 bases, with 6 bases between them. Drawing the rest from reference TRBV9 and TRBJ1-5, the complete variable domain is DSGVTQTPKHLITATGQRVTLRCSPRSGDLSVYWYQQSLDQGLQFLIQYYNGEERAKGNILERFSAQQFPDLHSELNLSSLELGDSALYFCASSVGVDQPQHFGDGTRLSIL.

The table lists this clonotype with many counts. V is TRBV20-1 and J is TRBJ2-7; 8 positions agree with TRBD2. The ends lost 5 bases at V and 4 bases at J; junction bases unmatched: 7. The CDR3 contains 13 residues. Germline V gene lookup returns CDR1 DFQATT and CDR2 SNEGSKA (reference sequence). The CDR3 DNA follows: TGCAGTGCTCGGACGGGACTAGGGTACGAGCAGTACTTC. Translation: CSARTGLGYEQYF.

The table lists this clonotype with many counts. CDR3 loop: CASSFGTSGANVLTF. CDR3 coding DNA: TGCGCCAGCAGCTTCGGGACCTCTGGGGCCAACGTCCTGACTTTC. The chain links TRBV5-1 to TRBJ2-6, with D perhaps TRBD1 or TRBD2 (5 bases each). V lost 2 bases and J 0 bases, leaving 6 bases between the germline ends. In germline, CDR1 is SGHRS, CDR2 YFSETQ. The CDR3 spans 15 residues.

This sequence joins TRBV7-9 and TRBJ2-1; tentatively, D is TRBD2 (5 bases). Trimming cost V 6 bases and J 3 bases, with 9 bases left between them. CDR3 length equals 13 residues. Germline V lookup: CDR1 SEHNR, CDR2 FQNEAQ (reference sequence). The CDR3 loop reads CASRNGNYNEQFF. The CDR3 bases are TGTGCCAGCAGAAACGGGAACTACAATGAGCAGTTCTTC.

This clonotype has only a few counts. The CDR3 nucleotides read TGTGCCAGTAAAACAGGGCCGTCTGGGGCCAACGTCCTGACTTTC. Translated: CASKTGPSGANVLTF. This chain links TRBV19 with TRBJ2-6; perhaps TRBD1 as D (6 bases). Germline lookup yields CDR1 LNHDA and CDR2 SQIVND (reference sequence). The CDR3 extends over 15 amino acids. Between the trimmed V and J ends, which lost 7 bases and 1 base, there was a span of 11 bases.

This clonotype was seen many times. The genes are TRBV5-1 and TRBJ1-1, with D unresolved. The germline V and J ends were trimmed by 2 bases and 5 bases, with 10 bases remaining between them. The CDR3 has 13 residues. CDR1 is SGHRS and CDR2 is YFSETQ in the germline V gene. The DNA for the CDR3 is TGCGCCAGCAGCTTCGTCGGCAGGACTGAAGCTTTCTTT. Its translation: CASSFVGRTEAFF.

This clonotype came up many times. CDR3 region: CASSRLTPGLGLISYEQYF. CDR3 DNA sequence: TGTGCCAGCAGTCGACTCACACCTGGACTCGGACTGATTTCCTACGAGCAGTACTTC. The gene calls are TRBV27 and TRBJ2-7; maybe TRBD2 (5 bases). The germline CDR1 and CDR2 sequences are MNHEY and SMNVEV (reference sequence). CDR3 length: 19 amino acids. Trimming stripped 5 bases from V and 1 base from J, with 27 bases between.

The CDR3 sequence is CASSPLLGRMSGETQYF. CDR3 nucleotide sequence: TGTGCCAGCTCACCACTCCTGGGGAGGATGAGTGGAGAGACCCAGTACTTC. The chain recombines TRBV18 with TRBJ2-5, with a possible D match to TRBD2 (6 bases). Germline V gene sequence: CDR1 KGHSH, CDR2 LQKENI. V lost 1 base and J lost 4, with 19 bases in between. The length of the CDR3 is 17 residues.

This clonotype was seen a few times. The chain links TRBV10-3 to TRBJ2-1, with TRBD2 matching 10 bases. Germline values: CDR1 ENHRY, CDR2 SYGVKD. Trimming cost V 6 bases and J 3 bases; bases outside gene matches: 5. The CDR3 has 15 amino acids. The CDR3 bases are TGTGCCATCAGGGGGGTAGCGGGAGGCTACAATGAGCAGTTCTTC. Amino acid sequence: CAIRGVAGGYNEQFF.